These T cell receptor beta chains were read from a single sample in a study of spatial heterogeneity in lung cancer. TCRdb passed the 5' RACE reads through MiXCR, listing each CDR3 protein once. The table shows about 120,000 distinct CDR3 sequences, with 10% to 13% occurring only once. The source material was PBMCs, sampled at follow-up. The receptors originated from a female donor with early-stage non-small cell lung cancer. Each CDR3 is given with its conserved first and last residue. D genes are given only for firm matches.

TRBD2,TRBV7-2,TRBJ2-3,CASSLKAGGDTQYF
TRBD1,TRBV20-1,TRBJ1-1,CSKLRGGKNTEAFF
TRBD2,TRBV12-3/TRBV12-4,TRBJ2-5,CASSFGAGQETQYF
NA,TRBV11-2,TRBJ1-5,CASSRETGRQPQHF
TRBD1,TRBV14,TRBJ1-2,CASSPGTAYYGYTF
TRBD2,TRBV24-1,TRBJ2-3,CATSDRLAGEATDTQYF
NA,TRBV6-2/TRBV6-3,TRBJ2-3,CASKPKTDTQYF
NA,TRBV6-1,TRBJ2-1,CASSESGDNEQFF
NA,TRBV30,TRBJ1-6,CAWSDATGTSALHF
NA,TRBV6-1,TRBJ2-6,CASSERAGTGANVLTF
NA,TRBV5-1,TRBJ2-5,CASSNFGQFQETQYF
NA,TRBV7-3,TRBJ1-1,CASSLQGKGRLNTEAFF
TRBD1,TRBV5-8,TRBJ1-2,CASSPGQGPFGYTF
TRBD1,TRBV19,TRBJ1-5,CASSMTGRNQPQHF
NA,TRBV5-1,TRBJ1-5,CASSPGEGFNQPQHF